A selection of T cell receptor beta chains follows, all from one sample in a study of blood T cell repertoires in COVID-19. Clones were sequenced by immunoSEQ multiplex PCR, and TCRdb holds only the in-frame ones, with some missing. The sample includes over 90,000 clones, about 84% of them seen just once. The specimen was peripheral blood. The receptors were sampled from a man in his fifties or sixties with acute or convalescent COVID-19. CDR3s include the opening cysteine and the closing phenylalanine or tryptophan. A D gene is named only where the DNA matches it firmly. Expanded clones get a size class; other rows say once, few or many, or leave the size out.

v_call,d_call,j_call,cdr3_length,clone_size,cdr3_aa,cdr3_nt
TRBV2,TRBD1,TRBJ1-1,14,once,CASTRTGVNTEAFF,TGTGCCAGCACCCGGACAGGGGTGAACACTGAAGCTTTCTTT
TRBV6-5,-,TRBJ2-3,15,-,CASNLLGLGADTQYF,TGTGCCAGTAACCTACTAGGGCTGGGCGCAGATACGCAGTATTTT
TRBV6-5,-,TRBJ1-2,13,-,CASSYSRIRGYTF,TGTGCCAGCAGTTACTCGAGGATTCGTGGCTACACCTTC
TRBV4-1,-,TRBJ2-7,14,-,CASSQDRGGPEQYF,TGCGCCAGCAGCCAAGATAGGGGGGGCCCCGAGCAGTACTTC
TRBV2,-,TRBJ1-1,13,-,CASSVTRVSEAFF,TGTGCCAGCAGTGTCACCAGGGTGAGTGAAGCTTTCTTT
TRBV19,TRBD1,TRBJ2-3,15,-,CASSQPGQPTDTQYF,TGTGCCAGTAGTCAACCGGGACAGCCCACAGATACGCAGTATTTT
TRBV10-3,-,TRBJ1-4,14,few,CAISDVHSEEKLFF,TGTGCCATCAGTGATGTACATTCGGAGGAAAAACTGTTTTTT
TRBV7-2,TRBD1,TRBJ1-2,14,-,CASSWGDRGRGYTF,TGTGCCAGCAGCTGGGGAGACAGGGGGAGAGGCTACACCTTC
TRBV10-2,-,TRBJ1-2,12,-,CASTPGGAGYTF,TGCGCCAGCACCCCCGGGGGGGCTGGCTACACCTTC
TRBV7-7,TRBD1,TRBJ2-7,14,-,CASSLGQGGYEQYF,TGTGCTAGCAGCTTAGGACAGGGGGGATACGAGCAGTACTTC
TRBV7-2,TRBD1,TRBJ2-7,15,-,CASSLVGTDPYEQYF,TGTGCCAGCAGCTTAGTTGGGACAGACCCTTACGAGCAGTACTTC
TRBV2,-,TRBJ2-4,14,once,CASILRLAKNIQYF,TGTGCCAGCATTTTACGACTAGCCAAAAACATTCAGTACTTC
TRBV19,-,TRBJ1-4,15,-,CASSTTTGYYEKLFF,TGTGCCAGTAGTACCACTACAGGGTATTATGAAAAACTGTTTTTT
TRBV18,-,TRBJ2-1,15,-,CASSPPASSYNEQFF,TGTGCCAGCTCACCACCGGCAAGCTCCTACAATGAGCAGTTCTTC
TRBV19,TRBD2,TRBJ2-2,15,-,CASSAGLVNDGELFF,TGTGCCAGTAGTGCAGGACTAGTCAATGACGGGGAGCTGTTTTTT
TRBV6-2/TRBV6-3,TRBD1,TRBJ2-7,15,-,CASSYGGQGIDEQYF,TGTGCCAGCAGTTACGGGGGACAGGGAATCGACGAGCAGTACTTC
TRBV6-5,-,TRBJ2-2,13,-,CASSYSGDRELFF,TGTGCCAGCAGTTACTCCGGGGACAGGGAGCTGTTTTTT
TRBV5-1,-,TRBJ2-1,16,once,CASSLAGDSSANEQFF,TGCGCCAGCAGCTTGGCGGGAGACTCTAGCGCCAATGAGCAGTTCTTC
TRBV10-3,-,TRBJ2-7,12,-,CAIRPAVGASYF,TGTGCCATCAGGCCCGCGGTGGGAGCATCGTACTTC
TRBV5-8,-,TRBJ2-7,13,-,CASLSGVGYEQYF,TGTGCCAGCTTATCGGGGGTAGGGTACGAGCAGTACTTC
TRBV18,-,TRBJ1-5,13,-,CASSPDRDQPQHF,TGTGCCAGCTCACCAGATCGGGATCAGCCCCAGCATTTT
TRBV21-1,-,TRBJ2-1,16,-,CASSKEASGSSGEQFF,TGTGCCAGCAGCAAAGAGGCTAGCGGGTCCTCCGGTGAGCAGTTCTTC
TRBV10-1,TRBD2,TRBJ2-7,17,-,CASSDHQGSGSPYEQYF,TGCGCCAGCAGTGACCACCAGGGTAGCGGGAGCCCCTACGAGCAGTACTTC
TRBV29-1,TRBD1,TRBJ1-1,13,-,CSAGQGQYTEAFF,TGCAGCGCGGGACAGGGGCAATACACTGAAGCTTTCTTT
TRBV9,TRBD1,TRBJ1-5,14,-,CASSQTGGSQPQHF,TGTGCCAGCAGCCAGACAGGGGGTAGTCAGCCCCAGCATTTT
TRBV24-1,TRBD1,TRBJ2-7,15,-,CATSDSRDSNYEQYF,TGTGCCACCAGTGATTCCCGGGACAGCAACTACGAGCAGTACTTC